This is a list of T cell receptor beta chains from one sample in a study of blood T cells in healthy people across ages. MiXCR was run by TCRdb on the 5' RACE reads, yielding one entry per CDR3 protein. Among about 570,000 distinct CDR3 sequences listed, over 25% were seen once. The same data also went into a second study, on T cells of mothers and their children.

What was sequenced was blood. Receptors were obtained from a boy aged 2 to 10 in good health. Both conserved end residues are part of each CDR3. The D gene is left open where the match is weak. The listing skips clone size in some rows; elsewhere it reads once, few, many or a size class.

j_gene: TRBJ2-7
d_gene: NA
abundance: few
v_gene: TRBV2
CDR3nt: TGTGCCAGCAGTGTTGGTAGACACGAGCAGTACTTC
CDR3aa: CASSVGRHEQYF

j_gene: TRBJ2-3
d_gene: TRBD2
abundance: few
v_gene: TRBV12-3/TRBV12-4
CDR3nt: TGTGCCAGCAGCTCCCCATTAGGGAGGGCAATAGATACGCAGTATTTT
CDR3aa: CASSSPLGRAIDTQYF

j_gene: TRBJ2-5
d_gene: TRBD2
abundance: few
v_gene: TRBV9
CDR3nt: TGTGCCAGCAGCGTAGCTACAATCGGAGCGGGAGGGGGAGAGACCCAGTACTTC
CDR3aa: CASSVATIGAGGGETQYF

j_gene: TRBJ2-5
d_gene: NA
abundance: few
v_gene: TRBV20-1
CDR3nt: TGCAGTGCTAGGGTTAGCGGCCAAGAGACCCAGTACTTC
CDR3aa: CSARVSGQETQYF

j_gene: TRBJ2-1
d_gene: TRBD2
abundance: NA
v_gene: TRBV18
CDR3nt: TGTGCCAGCTCACCATGGCCTAGCGGCTACAATGAGCAGTTCTTC
CDR3aa: CASSPWPSGYNEQFF

j_gene: TRBJ2-1
d_gene: TRBD2
abundance: few
v_gene: TRBV29-1
CDR3nt: TGCAGCGTTGTGGGACTAGCGGGAGAAGTCGACAATGAGCAGTTCTTC
CDR3aa: CSVVGLAGEVDNEQFF

j_gene: TRBJ1-2
d_gene: NA
abundance: NA
v_gene: TRBV2
CDR3nt: TGTGCCAGCAGTGTCCTGCGAGGGGAAGGCTACACCTTC
CDR3aa: CASSVLRGEGYTF

j_gene: TRBJ2-5
d_gene: NA
abundance: NA
v_gene: TRBV6-6
CDR3nt: TGTGCCAGCAGAAAGGGGGAGACCCAGTGCTTC
CDR3aa: CASRKGETQCF

j_gene: TRBJ2-5
d_gene: NA
abundance: NA
v_gene: TRBV6-5
CDR3nt: TGTGCCAGCAGTTACTCGGCAAGGGTCCGTGTACAAGAGACCCAGTACTTC
CDR3aa: CASSYSARVRVQETQYF

j_gene: TRBJ1-2
d_gene: TRBD1
abundance: NA
v_gene: TRBV7-9
CDR3nt: TGTGCCAGCAGCCCCCCCGGGACAGGGGTCTATGGCTACACCTTC
CDR3aa: CASSPPGTGVYGYTF

j_gene: TRBJ2-7
d_gene: NA
abundance: few
v_gene: TRBV12-3/TRBV12-4
CDR3nt: TGTGCCAGCAGCACGTGGAGGGAGTACGAGCAGTACTTC
CDR3aa: CASSTWREYEQYF

j_gene: TRBJ2-7
d_gene: NA
abundance: NA
v_gene: TRBV19
CDR3nt: TGTGCCAGTAGTATAGTCTGGAAGACACCTGCAGAAGGGGAGCAGTACTTC
CDR3aa: CASSIVWKTPAEGEQYF

j_gene: TRBJ1-1
d_gene: NA
abundance: few
v_gene: TRBV10-3
CDR3nt: TGTGCCATCAGTAACCCTGGCGCCACTGAAGCTTTCTTT
CDR3aa: CAISNPGATEAFF

j_gene: TRBJ2-1
d_gene: TRBD2
abundance: NA
v_gene: TRBV20-1
CDR3nt: TGCAGTGCTGGACTAGCGGGACGTAAATACAATGAGCAGTTCTTC
CDR3aa: CSAGLAGRKYNEQFF

j_gene: TRBJ2-5
d_gene: TRBD2
abundance: many
v_gene: TRBV2
CDR3nt: TGTGCCAGCAGGACCTCCGGGACTAGCGGGAGGTATCAAGAGACCCAGTACTTC
CDR3aa: CASRTSGTSGRYQETQYF

j_gene: TRBJ1-2
d_gene: NA
abundance: NA
v_gene: TRBV12-3/TRBV12-4
CDR3nt: TGTGCCAGCAGTTCGGGGCAGAGGGCCTACACCTTC
CDR3aa: CASSSGQRAYTF

j_gene: TRBJ2-1
d_gene: TRBD2
abundance: few
v_gene: TRBV4-2
CDR3nt: TGTGCCAGCAGCCAGGCCTCACGGACTAGCTTCCATGAGCAGTTCTTC
CDR3aa: CASSQASRTSFHEQFF

j_gene: TRBJ2-5
d_gene: TRBD1
abundance: few
v_gene: TRBV5-1
CDR3nt: TGCGCCAGCAGCTACGCCCGACAGGGGGCTCCGGAGACCCAGTACTTC
CDR3aa: CASSYARQGAPETQYF

j_gene: TRBJ2-5
d_gene: NA
abundance: NA
v_gene: TRBV10-3
CDR3nt: TGTGCCATCATGTGGGAAGAGACCCAGTACTTC
CDR3aa: CAIMWEETQYF

j_gene: TRBJ2-2
d_gene: NA
abundance: NA
v_gene: TRBV20-1
CDR3nt: TGCAGTGCTAGAGACCCCGAGTTCAACACCGGGGAGCTGTTTTTT
CDR3aa: CSARDPEFNTGELFF

j_gene: TRBJ2-1
d_gene: TRBD2
abundance: NA
v_gene: TRBV19
CDR3nt: TGTGCCAGTAGTAAGACTAGCGGAGACTACGATGAGCAGTTCTTC
CDR3aa: CASSKTSGDYDEQFF

j_gene: TRBJ1-2
d_gene: NA
abundance: few
v_gene: TRBV6-5
CDR3nt: TGTGCCAGCAGTCACTCCAGGGCAAATGGCTACACCTTC
CDR3aa: CASSHSRANGYTF

j_gene: TRBJ2-7
d_gene: NA
abundance: NA
v_gene: TRBV5-1
CDR3nt: TGCGCCAGCAGCGCTGGGGGGGCTAAGGGCTACGAGCAGTACTTC
CDR3aa: CASSAGGAKGYEQYF

j_gene: TRBJ1-1
d_gene: NA
abundance: NA
v_gene: TRBV7-2
CDR3nt: TGTGCCAGCAGCCCATGGACTGAAGCTTTCTTT
CDR3aa: CASSPWTEAFF

j_gene: TRBJ2-7
d_gene: TRBD2
abundance: NA
v_gene: TRBV29-1
CDR3nt: TGCAGCGTCAGCCCAAGGCTAGCGGGAGGTTCCTCCTACGAGCAGTACTTC
CDR3aa: CSVSPRLAGGSSYEQYF

j_gene: TRBJ1-2
d_gene: TRBD1
abundance: NA
v_gene: TRBV2
CDR3nt: TGTGCCAGCACCGCCGGGACAGAGCCCTATGGCTACACCTTC
CDR3aa: CASTAGTEPYGYTF

j_gene: TRBJ2-5
d_gene: TRBD1
abundance: NA
v_gene: TRBV19
CDR3nt: TGTGCCAGTAGTATGGGGCCAGTACCGGGACAGGGGTTGGAGACCCAGTACTTC
CDR3aa: CASSMGPVPGQGLETQYF

j_gene: TRBJ2-2
d_gene: TRBD2
abundance: NA
v_gene: TRBV24-1
CDR3nt: TGTGCCACCAGTGATAGCCTAGCGGGCGCGAACACCGGGGAGCTGTTTTTT
CDR3aa: CATSDSLAGANTGELFF

j_gene: TRBJ2-5
d_gene: NA
abundance: few
v_gene: TRBV5-1
CDR3nt: TGCGCCAGCAGCTTGGGAGGGGCCATACGTGAGCAGTACTTC
CDR3aa: CASSLGGAIREQYF

j_gene: TRBJ2-1
d_gene: TRBD1
abundance: NA
v_gene: TRBV7-3
CDR3nt: TGTGCCAGCAGCTCGGACCGGGACAGGGCTGGCAATGAGCAGTTCTTC
CDR3aa: CASSSDRDRAGNEQFF

j_gene: TRBJ2-3
d_gene: NA
abundance: few
v_gene: TRBV4-1
CDR3nt: TGCGCCAGCAGCCAAGAAGCTATGGGGGCAGATACGCAGTATTTT
CDR3aa: CASSQEAMGADTQYF

j_gene: TRBJ2-7
d_gene: NA
abundance: few
v_gene: TRBV29-1
CDR3nt: TGCAGCGTTGCAGGGAGCTCCTACGAGCAGTACTTC
CDR3aa: CSVAGSSYEQYF

j_gene: TRBJ1-2
d_gene: NA
abundance: few
v_gene: TRBV5-1
CDR3nt: TGCGCCAGCAGCCCACAGGGTAACGGCTACACCTTC
CDR3aa: CASSPQGNGYTF

j_gene: TRBJ2-1
d_gene: TRBD2
abundance: NA
v_gene: TRBV9
CDR3nt: TGTGCCAGCAGCCTACTAGCGGGAGGGGACAATGAGCAGTTCTTC
CDR3aa: CASSLLAGGDNEQFF

j_gene: TRBJ2-5
d_gene: TRBD1
abundance: NA
v_gene: TRBV5-1
CDR3nt: TGCGCCAGCAGCTTGGTCGCCCAGGGGGCAGGAGAGACCCAGTACTTC
CDR3aa: CASSLVAQGAGETQYF

j_gene: TRBJ1-2
d_gene: NA
abundance: NA
v_gene: TRBV7-9
CDR3nt: TGTGCCAGCAGCTTAGTTCAGGCCGGGGGCTACACCTTC
CDR3aa: CASSLVQAGGYTF

j_gene: TRBJ2-3
d_gene: TRBD2
abundance: NA
v_gene: TRBV9
CDR3nt: TGTGCCAGCAGCCGTAGCGGGAGCTCAGATACGCAGTATTTT
CDR3aa: CASSRSGSSDTQYF

j_gene: TRBJ1-2
d_gene: TRBD1
abundance: NA
v_gene: TRBV28
CDR3nt: TGTGCCAGCAGTCTCTCGGACAGGGGCGGCTACACCTTC
CDR3aa: CASSLSDRGGYTF

j_gene: TRBJ2-2
d_gene: TRBD2
abundance: NA
v_gene: TRBV11-2
CDR3nt: TGTGCCAGCAGCTTAGGACTAGCGGGGGAGACCGGGGAGCTGTTTTTT
CDR3aa: CASSLGLAGETGELFF

j_gene: TRBJ2-3
d_gene: NA
abundance: NA
v_gene: TRBV2
CDR3nt: TGTGCCAGCCAAGCTAGCAGGGATACGCAGTATTTT
CDR3aa: CASQASRDTQYF

j_gene: TRBJ2-5
d_gene: NA
abundance: NA
v_gene: TRBV2
CDR3nt: TGTGCCAGCAGCCCCCAGAGCCCTCAAGAGACCCAGTACTTC
CDR3aa: CASSPQSPQETQYF

j_gene: TRBJ1-2
d_gene: NA
abundance: many
v_gene: TRBV5-1
CDR3nt: TGCGCCAGCAGCCCCGGACCCGCGAACTATGGCTACACCTTC
CDR3aa: CASSPGPANYGYTF

j_gene: TRBJ2-2
d_gene: NA
abundance: NA
v_gene: TRBV21-1
CDR3nt: TGTGCCAGCAGCAAAGAGACAGACAGGGATCGAACCGGGGAGCTGTTTTTT
CDR3aa: CASSKETDRDRTGELFF

j_gene: TRBJ1-2
d_gene: TRBD1
abundance: many
v_gene: TRBV7-2
CDR3nt: TGTGCCAGCAGCTACGGGGGGACAGGCTTCTATGGCTACACCTTC
CDR3aa: CASSYGGTGFYGYTF

j_gene: TRBJ2-5
d_gene: TRBD2
abundance: once
v_gene: TRBV12-3/TRBV12-4
CDR3nt: TGTGCCAGCAGCTCTTCCGGGACTAGCAGATCTCAAGAGACCCAGTACTTC
CDR3aa: CASSSSGTSRSQETQYF

j_gene: TRBJ2-5
d_gene: TRBD1
abundance: NA
v_gene: TRBV11-2
CDR3nt: TGTGCCAGCAGCTCATTGACAGGGAGAGGGGAGACCCAGTACTTC
CDR3aa: CASSSLTGRGETQYF